Following are 26 T cell receptor beta chains from one sample sequenced in a study of response to subunit inactivated influenza vaccine. Using its own MiXCR run on the RT-PCR reads, TCRdb lists one record per CDR3 protein. The sample contains hundreds of thousands of distinct CDR3 sequences, about 15% of which appear only once. Source: PBMCs from blood, taken 14 to 15 days before vaccination. These receptors were obtained from a middle-aged man who received an inactivated influenza vaccine.

This clonotype was found a few times. The chain employs TRBV21-1 and TRBJ2-3; the DNA was not used to check the table's D call, TRBD1. TRBV21-1 is tagged as a pseudogene. The CDR3 contains 18 residues. The DNA of the CDR3 is TGTGCCAGCAGCACTCGGGACAGGGCCAGGGCTGGCACAGATACGCAGTATTTT. Its protein is CASSTRDRARAGTDTQYF.

The rearrangement links TRBV5-1 to TRBJ2-3; TRBD1 matches at 11 bases. Losses at the gene ends were 4 bases for V and 6 bases for J; bases not matched to a gene: 10. This CDR3 contains 16 residues. Per germline, CDR1 SGHRS and CDR2 YFSETQ. This chain's CDR3 is CASSNGQGALMDTQYF. The CDR3 DNA sequence: TGCGCCAGCAGCAACGGACAGGGGGCGCTCATGGATACGCAGTATTTT.

The chain employs TRBV18 and TRBJ2-3; TRBD2 matches at 7 bases. The V segment lost 2 bases and the J segment 0 bases; nucleotides outside the gene matches: 11. The CDR3 runs to 18 residues. The germline V gene encodes CDR1 KGHSH and CDR2 LQKENI. The chain's CDR3 is CASSPAISGGPSTDTQYF. Here the CDR3 DNA reads TGTGCCAGCTCACCAGCCATCTCGGGAGGTCCTAGCACAGATACGCAGTATTTT.

This chain joins TRBV10-3 and TRBJ2-5; D call uncertain. The CDR3 spans 11 residues. V was trimmed by 4 bases and J by 4 bases, leaving 4 bases between them. The germline V gene has CDR1 ENHRY and CDR2 SYGVKD. In DNA form, the CDR3 reads TGTGCCATCAGTGGTGGAGAGACCCAGTACTTC. This encodes CAISGGETQYF.

In this sample, this clonotype turned up a few times. V gene TRBV11-3 combines with J gene TRBJ2-3; 7 bases are a match to TRBD1. The trim removed 5 bases at V and 4 bases at J, leaving 9 bases unmatched. Germline V gene sequence: CDR1 SGHNT, CDR2 YENEEA. The CDR3 runs to 15 residues. As DNA, the CDR3 is TGTGCCAGCAGCCGTCGACAGGGTGGTGCAGATACGCAGTATTTT. Its translation: CASSRRQGGADTQYF.

V is TRBV7-2 and J is TRBJ2-2; TRBD2 might be the D (5 bases). CDR1 SGHTA and CDR2 FQGNSA come from the germline V gene. There are 14 residues in the CDR3. V gave up 3 bases and J gave up 5 bases, with 10 bases separating them. The CDR3 loop reads CASSLPRGTGELFF. DNA for the CDR3: TGTGCCAGCAGCTTGCCTCGGGGAACCGGGGAGCTGTTTTTT.

This rearrangement joins TRBV27 to TRBJ1-6; possible D gene TRBD1, 5 bases. V was pared by 5 bases and J by 6 bases, with 11 bases between. Germline CDR1 MNHEY, CDR2 SMNVEV (reference sequence). The CDR3 runs to 14 residues. The CDR3 coding sequence is TGTGCCAGCAGTCCGCAGGGAAGTAATTCACCCCTCCACTTT. Its translation: CASSPQGSNSPLHF.

This clonotype was seen many times. The V and J genes are TRBV28 and TRBJ2-7; the match to TRBD2 covers 11 bases. The CDR3 sequence is 17 residues long. J lost 2 bases, V lost 10 bases, and 16 bases had no gene match. CDR1 is MDHEN and CDR2 is SYDVKM in the germline V gene. The CDR3 loop is CATNPGLAEPRTYEQYF. The DNA of the CDR3 is TGTGCCACCAACCCGGGACTAGCGGAGCCAAGAACCTACGAGCAGTACTTC. Variable domain in full (rest from reference TRBV28 and TRBJ2-7): DVKVTQSSRYLVKRTGEKVFLECVQDMDHENMFWYRQDPGLGLRLIYFSYDVKMKEKGDIPEGYSVSREKKERFSLILESASTNQTSMYLCATNPGLAEPRTYEQYFGPGTRLTVT.

In its sample, this clonotype was seen a few times. The chain couples TRBV12-3 or TRBV12-4 to TRBJ2-7; D gene unclear. The V end lost 2 bases, the J end lost 4 bases, and 15 bases lay between the germline ends. The CDR3 consists of 15 residues. The CDR3 region is CASSLTRQAFYEQYF. The DNA for the CDR3 is TGTGCCAGCAGTTTAACCCGTCAAGCGTTTTACGAGCAGTACTTC.

This clonotype was seen ten or more times. The chain couples TRBV29-1 to TRBJ2-2, with D possibly TRBD2 on 6 matching bases. V was clipped by 4 bases and J by 8 bases, with 17 bases between them. In germline, CDR1 is SQVTM, CDR2 ANQGSEA. The CDR3 runs 14 residues. CDR3 sequence reads: CSVGDSDSRGELFF. The CDR3 bases are TGCAGCGTTGGGGACTCCGATAGTAGGGGGGAGCTGTTTTTT.

This clonotype appeared many times. V gene TRBV4-2 combines with J gene TRBJ2-7; TRBD1 might be the D (6 bases). The CDR3 sequence is 15 residues long. Germline V gene sequence: CDR1 LGHNA, CDR2 YNFKEQ. Trimming took off 0 bases at V and 2 bases at J, with 11 bases between the two ends. The CDR3 DNA is TGTGCCAGCAGCCAAGAAAGGACAGCTCCCTACGAGCAGTACTTC. Encoded protein: CASSQERTAPYEQYF.

The chain has TRBV30 and TRBJ1-5; the D gene is possibly TRBD1 (5 bases). The CDR3 runs 13 residues. Germline lookup yields CDR1 GTSNPN and CDR2 SVGIG (reference sequence). Trimming pared 5 bases from V and 4 bases from J, leaving 12 bases between. As DNA, the CDR3 is TGTGCCTGGGCGGGACGCTCAAATCAGCCCCAGCATTTT. Protein: CAWAGRSNQPQHF.

The chain recombines TRBV7-2 with TRBJ2-5; 7 bases agree with TRBD2. This CDR3 spans 16 amino acids. Per germline, CDR1 SGHTA and CDR2 FQGNSA. With 1 base clipped from V and 5 bases from J, the junction kept 10 bases outside the gene matches. The CDR3 loop is CASSLVGGYLRETQYF. The CDR3 DNA reads as TGTGCCAGCAGCTTAGTGGGGGGGTACTTGCGGGAGACCCAGTACTTC.

The chain is built from TRBV6-2 or TRBV6-3 and TRBJ1-1; 10 positions match TRBD1. The CDR3 extends over 19 amino acids. Per the germline V gene, CDR1 is MNHEY and CDR2 is SVGEGT. Trimming took 6 bases from V and 4 from J; bases not matched to a gene: 20. CDR3 residues: CASSYPRDRGWGWGTEAFF. CDR3 nucleotide sequence: TGTGCCAGCAGCTACCCCCGGGACAGGGGATGGGGCTGGGGCACTGAAGCTTTCTTT.

The chain couples TRBV10-2 to TRBJ1-1; 9 bases agree with TRBD1. The CDR3 is 13 residues long. Germline CDR1 WSHSY, CDR2 SAAADI. The V segment lost 6 bases and the J segment 6 bases; nucleotides outside the gene matches: 5. In DNA form, the CDR3 reads TGCGCCAGCAGGGTACAGGGGGCAGCTGAAGCTTTCTTT. This sequence encodes CASRVQGAAEAFF.

This clonotype appeared many times. The chain couples TRBV11-2 to TRBJ2-7; D unresolved. Germline V gives CDR1 SGHAT, CDR2 FQNNGV. Trimming took 5 bases from V and 3 from J, leaving 20 bases between them. The CDR3 covers 16 residues. The CDR3 loop is CASSDRRLRPLYEQYF. CDR3 DNA sequence: TGTGCCAGCAGCGACCGCCGCCTGAGGCCCCTCTACGAGCAGTACTTC.

Ten or more counts support this clonotype. The chain uses TRBV27 and TRBJ2-7; weak D call: TRBD1 (6 bases). Trimming removed 5 bases from V and 2 bases from J, with 19 bases in between. CDR3 length equals 16 residues. Germline loops: CDR1 MNHEY, CDR2 SMNVEV (reference sequence). The CDR3 DNA reads TGTGCCAGCAGTCCTGATCGGGACACATTAACCTACGAGCAGTACTTC. Translated: CASSPDRDTLTYEQYF.

The V gene is TRBV7-9, the J gene TRBJ1-1, with TRBD1 matching 8 bases. There are 15 residues in the CDR3. CDR1 is SEHNR, CDR2 FQNEAQ, per germline (reference sequence). The ends lost 3 bases at V and 5 bases at J; junction bases unmatched: 8. The CDR3 DNA is TGTGCCAGCAGCTTGGGTTCACAGGGGGGGACTGAAGCTTTCTTT. Its protein product is CASSLGSQGGTEAFF.

J is TRBJ1-5 and V is TRBV7-2; 7 nucleotides agree with TRBD1. The germline gives CDR1 SGHTA, CDR2 FQGNSA. J lost 2 bases, V lost 6 bases, and 4 bases had no gene match. This CDR3 is built from 14 residues. Here the CDR3 DNA reads TGTGCCAGCAGTAGGGGGCCGGGCAATCAGCCCCAGCATTTT. Encoded protein: CASSRGPGNQPQHF.

This clonotype was observed a few times. The chain recombines TRBV30 with TRBJ2-3, with D perhaps TRBD1 or TRBD2 (5 bases each). The CDR3 is made up of 13 amino acids. Trimming removed 2 bases from V and 4 bases from J, with 10 bases in between. CDR1 and CDR2 from the germline V gene are GTSNPN and SVGIG (reference sequence). The CDR3 here is CAWSPGTPDTQYF. The CDR3 coding sequence is TGTGCCTGGAGTCCCGGGACCCCAGATACGCAGTATTTT.

The chain recombines TRBV20-1 with TRBJ2-4; TRBD1 aligns across 8 bases. Looked up from germline, CDR1 is DFQATT and CDR2 is SNEGSKA (reference sequence). V shed 6 bases and J 7 bases; nucleotides not matched to a gene: 14. The CDR3 is 15 residues long. CDR3 DNA: TGCAGTGCCGACGGGGGTCCAGGGGGCCGGAACATTCAGTACTTC. Its protein product is CSADGGPGGRNIQYF.

This clonotype came up once. This sequence may be a read error, since a much larger clone differs from it by one base. The V call is TRBV5-1, the J call TRBJ2-1, with D possibly TRBD2 on 5 matching bases. The germline V gene has CDR1 SGHRS and CDR2 YFSETQ. The V gene lost 3 bases and the J gene lost 5 bases, with 18 bases spanning the gap. This CDR3 has 16 amino acids. The CDR3 DNA reads TGCGCCAGCAGCTCCTCCACGGGATTCTTTAACAATGAGCAGTTCTTC. As protein: CASSSSTGFFNNEQFF. The full variable domain, completed using reference TRBV5-1 and TRBJ2-1, is KAGVTQTPRYLIKTRGQQVTLSCSPISGHRSVSWYQQTPGQGLQFLFEYFSETQRNKGNFPGRFSGRQFSNSRSEMNVSTLELGDSALYLCASSSSTGFFNNEQFFGPGTRLTVL.

This clonotype was detected many times. V and J are TRBV27 and TRBJ2-7; 7 nucleotides line up with TRBD1. Germline CDR1 reads MNHEY; CDR2 reads SMNVEV (reference sequence). The J segment lost 3 bases and the V segment lost 5 bases, leaving 7 bases of the junction unmatched. This CDR3 region has 14 residues. The CDR3 sequence is CASSLGTAGYEQYF. In DNA form, the CDR3 reads TGTGCCAGCAGTCTTGGGACAGCAGGCTACGAGCAGTACTTC.

This clonotype was observed a few times. The CDR3 region is CASSWGPSGGVSYEQYF. The CDR3, as DNA: TGTGCCAGCAGCTGGGGGCCTAGCGGGGGCGTCTCCTACGAGCAGTACTTC. The chain couples TRBV7-6 to TRBJ2-7, with 10 bases aligning to TRBD2. With 4 bases clipped from V and 0 bases from J, the junction kept 9 bases outside the gene matches. The CDR3 loop spans 17 amino acids. Germline-derived CDR1 and CDR2 are SGHVS and FNYEAQ. The variable domain in full, completed from reference TRBV7-6 and TRBJ2-7, reads GAGVSQSPRYKVTKRGQDVALRCDPISGHVSLYWYRQALGQGPEFLTYFNYEAQQDKSGLPNDRFSAERPEGSISTLTIQRTEQRDSAMYRCASSWGPSGGVSYEQYFGPGTRLTVT.

In its sample, this clonotype was seen many times. The chain has TRBV27 and TRBJ2-2; 10 bases are shared with TRBD1. The germline CDR1 and CDR2 sequences are MNHEY and SMNVEV (reference sequence). CDR3 size: 17 residues. Trimming removed 5 bases from V and 2 bases from J; junction bases left unmatched: 8. CDR3 region: CASSMHRDRGNTGELFF. The CDR3 DNA reads as TGTGCCAGCAGTATGCACCGGGACAGGGGAAACACCGGGGAGCTGTTTTTT.

In its sample, this clonotype was seen a few times. One end of the junction fails to match germline, which may point to a read error. The chain uses TRBV7-9 and TRBJ1-2; D perhaps matches TRBD1 (6 bases). The CDR3 covers 11 residues. Germline CDR1 is SEHNR and CDR2 is FQNEAQ (reference sequence). The chain's CDR3 is CASSLGTPTGF. DNA for the CDR3: TGTGCCAGCAGCCTTGGGACACCGACGGGCTTC.